The 23 T cell receptor beta chains given below trace back to one sample, sequenced in a study of shared clonotypes between healthy human individuals. Clones were sequenced by immunoSEQ multiplex PCR, and TCRdb holds only the in-frame ones, with some missing. Of about 340,000 clones in the sample, around 70% are singletons; the top ten hold under 11%. The sample was memory CD4+ T cells sorted from blood. Specified subset: CD45RA-negative fraction. These receptors came from a man under 40 in good health.

This clone appeared a few times. This chain uses TRBV7-2 with TRBJ2-1; D may be TRBD2 (5 bases). The V gene lost 2 bases and the J gene lost 4 bases, with 12 bases spanning the gap. In germline, CDR1 is SGHTA, CDR2 FQGNSA. The CDR3 spans 15 residues. CDR3 coding DNA: TGTGCCAGCAGCTTAACTAGAATGGAGTACAATGAGCAGTTCTTC. It is translated as CASSLTRMEYNEQFF.

The chain joins TRBV4-1 to TRBJ2-7; no clear D gene. The germline CDR1 and CDR2 sequences are MGHRA and YSYEKL. There are 13 residues in the CDR3. Trimming pared 1 base from V and 3 bases from J, leaving 7 bases between. Written as DNA, the CDR3 is TGCGCCAGCAGCCAAGGGCGGTACTACGAGCAGTACTTC. Protein: CASSQGRYYEQYF.

The V gene is TRBV5-1, the J gene TRBJ2-3; 9 nucleotides match TRBD2. In germline, CDR1 is SGHRS, CDR2 YFSETQ. V lost 5 bases and J lost 4; bases outside the gene matches: 14. There are 17 residues in the CDR3. CDR3 loop: CASSYGGMTSGSDTQYF. In nucleotides, the CDR3 is TGCGCCAGCAGTTACGGAGGAATGACTAGCGGTTCAGATACGCAGTATTTT.

The count of this clone is one. This chain uses TRBV5-1 with TRBJ2-7, with 8 bases matching TRBD1. The V gene's germline CDR1 is SGHRS and CDR2 YFSETQ. The CDR3 consists of 14 residues. With 1 base clipped from V and 3 bases from J, the junction kept 3 bases outside the gene matches. In DNA, the CDR3 is TGCGCCAGCAGCTTGAGACAGGGGCTCTACGAGCAGTACTTC. Protein: CASSLRQGLYEQYF. Combining the CDR3 with reference TRBV5-1 and TRBJ2-7 gives the whole variable domain KAGVTQTPRYLIKTRGQQVTLSCSPISGHRSVSWYQQTPGQGLQFLFEYFSETQRNKGNFPGRFSGRQFSNSRSEMNVSTLELGDSALYLCASSLRQGLYEQYFGPGTRLTVT.

The rearrangement joins TRBV19 to TRBJ2-4, with 7 bases identical to TRBD2. The CDR3 length is 20 residues. In germline, CDR1 is LNHDA, CDR2 SQIVND (reference sequence). V shed 1 base and J 0 bases; nucleotides not matched to a gene: 15. CDR3 coding DNA: TGTGCCAGTAGTATAGGCCCCGTGAAGGGAGGGTCTCTAGCCAAAAACATTCAGTACTTC. Residues: CASSIGPVKGGSLAKNIQYF.

The CDR3: CASSFPRGTQYF. CDR3 coding DNA: TGTGCCAGCAGTTTTCCCAGGGGTACGCAGTATTTT. The chain carries TRBV27 and TRBJ2-3, with a tentative D call TRBD1 (6 bases). CDR1 is MNHEY, CDR2 SMNVEV, per germline (reference sequence). CDR3 length: 12 amino acids. The V and J ends lost 3 bases and 8 bases respectively, with 9 bases between them.

This sequence joins TRBV5-1 and TRBJ1-1, with D perhaps TRBD1 (6 bases). CDR3 length: 14 amino acids. V gave up 0 bases and J gave up 3 bases, with 9 bases separating them. Looked up from germline, CDR1 is SGHRS and CDR2 is YFSETQ. As DNA, the CDR3 is TGCGCCAGCAGCTTGGCGGGACACCACACTGAAGCTTTCTTT. Translated: CASSLAGHHTEAFF.

The chain has TRBV4-3 and TRBJ2-3; D is possibly TRBD2 (7 bases). Trimming shortened V by 0 bases and J by 6 bases, and 19 bases separated the two germline ends. The V gene's germline CDR1 is LGHNA and CDR2 YSLEER. The CDR3 consists of 17 residues. The CDR3 spells CASSQDSSPGGRDTQYF. CDR3 nucleotides: TGCGCCAGCAGCCAAGATAGCTCCCCGGGGGGCCGCGATACGCAGTATTTT.

The chain employs TRBV6-5 and TRBJ1-1; D is possibly TRBD1 (5 bases). CDR3 size: 12 residues. Germline CDR1 and CDR2: MNHEY and SVGAGI. The V and J ends lost 8 bases and 4 bases respectively, with 11 bases between them. The DNA of the CDR3 is TGTGCCAGCGTGAAGGGGAGCACTGAAGCTTTCTTT. Protein: CASVKGSTEAFF.

The V and J genes are TRBV10-3 and TRBJ2-7; 7 bases line up with TRBD2. The V gene's germline CDR1 is ENHRY and CDR2 SYGVKD. This CDR3 region has 15 residues. Trimming took 6 bases from V and 5 from J; bases not matched to a gene: 13. For the CDR3, the DNA is TGTGCCATCAGGAGCGGGCGGGAGTTTTCCCACGAGCAGTACTTC. Protein sequence: CAIRSGREFSHEQYF.

This clone showed up just once. The V call is TRBV5-4, the J call TRBJ1-1; D is unclear. The CDR3 sequence is 15 residues long. The germline gives CDR1 SGHNT, CDR2 YYREEE (reference sequence). V lost 2 bases and J lost 1, with 12 bases in between. This CDR3 reads CASSLLEDQNTEAFF. For the CDR3, the DNA is TGTGCCAGCAGCTTATTGGAGGACCAGAACACTGAAGCTTTCTTT.

The rearrangement links TRBV10-2 to TRBJ2-1, with 8 bases fitting TRBD2. CDR3 size: 15 residues. Germline CDR1 and CDR2: WSHSY and SAAADI. V was pared by 4 bases and J by 9 bases, with 11 bases of the junction left unmatched. CDR3 DNA sequence: TGCGCCAGCAGTGCTACCGGGACTAGATATGGTGAGCAGTTCTTC. Protein product: CASSATGTRYGEQFF.

The chain has TRBV7-2 and TRBJ2-5; D might be TRBD1 (5 bases). This CDR3 contains 15 residues. The V end was cut by 1 base, the J end by 2 bases, with 11 bases between. Germline CDR1 reads SGHTA; CDR2 reads FQGNSA. CDR3 sequence: CASSLGGSLQETQYF. The CDR3 nucleotides are TGTGCCAGCAGCTTAGGGGGCTCGTTACAAGAGACCCAGTACTTC.

The chain has TRBV14 and TRBJ1-3; D is unclear. The CDR3 runs 17 residues. V was clipped by 2 bases and J by 4 bases, with 18 bases between them. Germline V CDR1 and CDR2: SGHDN, FVKESK. In DNA, the CDR3 is TGTGCCAGCAGCCAAAAGCCTCGACACCGTCGGGGAAACACCATATATTTT. Translating gives CASSQKPRHRRGNTIYF.

The chain combines TRBV19 with TRBJ2-3; 8 nucleotides align to TRBD2. Germline CDR1 LNHDA, CDR2 SQIVND (reference sequence). Trimming cost V 5 bases and J 6 bases; bases outside gene matches: 4. The CDR3 runs to 13 residues. The CDR3 sequence: CASSQGLEDTQYF. In nucleotides, the CDR3 is TGTGCCAGTAGTCAGGGACTAGAGGATACGCAGTATTTT.

The chain has TRBV4-1 and TRBJ2-1, with TRBD2 matching over 7 bases. CDR1 and CDR2 from the germline V gene are MGHRA and YSYEKL. CDR3 size: 16 residues. Germline trimming cut 4 bases from V and 10 bases from J; bases unmatched to any gene: 16. CDR3: CASSRPLGTTIFEQFF. The CDR3 bases are TGCGCCAGCAGCCGACCATTAGGGACTACCATTTTCGAGCAGTTCTTC.

This chain uses TRBV30 with TRBJ2-1; 9 bases agree with TRBD2. The CDR3 covers 14 residues. Per the germline V gene, CDR1 is GTSNPN and CDR2 is SVGIG (reference sequence). The V segment lost 0 bases and the J segment 9 bases; nucleotides outside the gene matches: 6. The CDR3 nucleotides are TGTGCCTGGAGTGTGCTAGCGGGAACGGGTGAGCAGTTCTTC. Its protein is CAWSVLAGTGEQFF. The full variable domain, with the rest looked up from reference TRBV30 and TRBJ2-1, is SQTIHQWPATLVQPVGSPLSLECTVEGTSNPNLYWYRQAAGRGLQLLFYSVGIGQISSEVPQNLSASRPQDRQFILSSKKLLLSDSGFYLCAWSVLAGTGEQFFGPGTRLTVL.

The chain has TRBV20-1 and TRBJ2-7; D not resolved. Germline V gene sequence: CDR1 DFQATT, CDR2 SNEGSKA (reference sequence). Trimming left V 6 bases short and J 10 bases short, with 13 bases between. The length of the CDR3 is 10 residues. The DNA of the CDR3 is TGCAGTGCCAAGGATGTAGTCCAGTACTTC. Protein sequence: CSAKDVVQYF.

The chain couples TRBV6-6 to TRBJ1-2; D perhaps matches TRBD1 (6 bases). This CDR3 spans 15 amino acids. Trimming shortened V by 5 bases and J by 7 bases, and 20 bases separated the two germline ends. Germline CDR1 reads MNHNY; CDR2 reads SVGAGI (reference sequence). CDR3 residues: CASSPSLQGTGGYTF. DNA for the CDR3: TGTGCCAGCAGTCCTTCCTTACAGGGTACGGGTGGCTACACCTTC.

The genes are TRBV28 and TRBJ1-2; the match to TRBD1 covers 7 bases. With 4 bases clipped from V and 14 bases from J, the junction kept 13 bases outside the gene matches. CDR1 and CDR2 from the germline V gene are MDHEN and SYDVKM. The CDR3 has 13 amino acids. This CDR3 is CASSSGGGYGRTF. CDR3 sequence (DNA): TGTGCCAGCAGTTCAGGGGGAGGGTACGGAAGGACCTTC.

The V and J genes are TRBV7-2 and TRBJ2-7; 8 bases align to TRBD2. The CDR3 consists of 17 residues. The V gene end was trimmed by 0 bases and the J gene end by 0 bases; junction bases not matched to a gene: 7. Germline values: CDR1 SGHTA, CDR2 FQGNSA. CDR3 in DNA: TGTGCCAGCAGCTTAGCATACTCCGGGACTAGCTCCTACGAGCAGTACTTC. This codes for CASSLAYSGTSSYEQYF.

The chain couples TRBV11-3 to TRBJ2-7, with 9 bases aligning to TRBD1. The CDR3 has 15 amino acids. V lost 5 bases, J lost 3 bases, and 8 bases stayed unmatched. Germline V gene lookup returns CDR1 SGHNT and CDR2 YENEEA. The CDR3 spells CASSATGTGSYEQYF. The CDR3 DNA is TGTGCCAGCAGCGCGACCGGGACAGGGAGCTACGAGCAGTACTTC.

The genes are TRBV30 and TRBJ1-2, with 9 bases that match TRBD1. Trimming at V came to 4 bases and at J to 4 bases, leaving 7 bases not matched to a gene. Germline CDR1 is GTSNPN and CDR2 is SVGIG (reference sequence). The CDR3 spans 14 residues. The CDR3 sequence is CAWKGQGYRYGYTF. CDR3 nucleotides: TGTGCCTGGAAAGGACAGGGGTATCGCTATGGCTACACCTTC. The full variable domain, rest sourced from reference TRBV30 and TRBJ1-2, is SQTIHQWPATLVQPVGSPLSLECTVEGTSNPNLYWYRQAAGRGLQLLFYSVGIGQISSEVPQNLSASRPQDRQFILSSKKLLLSDSGFYLCAWKGQGYRYGYTFGSGTRLTVV.